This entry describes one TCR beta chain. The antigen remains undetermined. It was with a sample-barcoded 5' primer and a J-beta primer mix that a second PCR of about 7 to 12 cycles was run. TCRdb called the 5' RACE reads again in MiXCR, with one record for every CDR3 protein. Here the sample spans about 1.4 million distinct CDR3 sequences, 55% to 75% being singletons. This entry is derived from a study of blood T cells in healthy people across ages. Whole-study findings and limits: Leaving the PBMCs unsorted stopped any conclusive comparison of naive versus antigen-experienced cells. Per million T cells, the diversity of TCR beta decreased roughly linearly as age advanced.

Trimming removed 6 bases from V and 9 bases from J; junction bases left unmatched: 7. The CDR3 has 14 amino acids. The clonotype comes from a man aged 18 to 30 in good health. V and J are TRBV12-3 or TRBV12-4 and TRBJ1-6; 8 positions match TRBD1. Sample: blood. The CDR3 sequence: CASSLAGTGSPLHF. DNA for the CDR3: TGTGCCAGCAGCCTGGCAGGGACAGGTTCACCCCTCCACTTT.